This T cell receptor beta chain was observed in a study of neoadjuvant anti-PD-1 for oral cavity cancer. Sequencing was performed with immunoSEQ multiplex PCR; in TCRdb, only in-frame clones are kept and a portion is missing. The sample has under 85,000 clones, about 80% seen once. This specimen was PBMCs, taken before nivolumab (anti-PD-1) treatment. The clonotype comes from a person aged 40 to 85 with oral cavity squamous cell carcinoma.

CDR3 protein: CASSRPLGRGPTEAFF. The CDR3 nucleotides are TGTGCCAGCAGCCGACCCCTGGGCAGGGGACCCACTGAAGCTTTCTTT. The chain joins TRBV27 to TRBJ1-1, with a possible D match to TRBD1 (6 bases). There are 16 residues in the CDR3. V lost 6 bases, J lost 4 bases, and 21 bases lay in between. Germline V gene lookup returns CDR1 MNHEY and CDR2 SMNVEV (reference sequence).